This T cell receptor beta chain was documented in a study of shared clonotypes between healthy human individuals. Germline V CDR1 and CDR2: MGHRA, YSYEKL. V shed 2 bases and J 3 bases; nucleotides not matched to a gene: 9. The CDR3 runs to 17 residues. Produced via immunoSEQ multiplex PCR; TCRdb's table is partial and in-frame only. The data contain a few hundred thousand clones, around 97% of them singletons. The receptor's source is a woman aged 25 to 39 in good health. This chain joins TRBV4-1 and TRBJ2-7, with 11 nucleotides matching TRBD2. Input material: naive CD4+ T cells sorted from blood. As for subset: CD45RA+ positively selected. Here the CDR3 DNA reads TGCGCCAGCAGCCAACCCTATAGCGGGAGGGCGCGCTACGAGCAGTACTTC. Its protein is CASSQPYSGRARYEQYF.